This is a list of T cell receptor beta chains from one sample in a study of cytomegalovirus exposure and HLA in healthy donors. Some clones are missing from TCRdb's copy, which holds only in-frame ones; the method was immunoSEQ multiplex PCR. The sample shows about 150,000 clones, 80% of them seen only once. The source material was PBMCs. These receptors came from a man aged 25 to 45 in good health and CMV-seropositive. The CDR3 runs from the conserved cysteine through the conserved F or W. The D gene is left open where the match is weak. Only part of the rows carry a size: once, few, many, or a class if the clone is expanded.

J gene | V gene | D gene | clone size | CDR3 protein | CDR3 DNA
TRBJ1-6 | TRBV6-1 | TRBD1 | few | CASSADRDNSPLHF | TGTGCCAGCAGTGCAGACAGGGATAATTCACCCCTCCACTTT
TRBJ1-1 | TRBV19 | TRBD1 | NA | CASSKLTGANIVNTEAFF | TGTGCCAGTAGTAAGTTAACAGGGGCCAATATCGTGAACACTGAAGCTTTCTTT
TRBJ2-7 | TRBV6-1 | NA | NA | CASSVRDEQYF | TGTGCCAGCAGTGTCAGGGACGAGCAGTACTTC
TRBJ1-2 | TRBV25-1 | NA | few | CASSEPGSQKNYTF | TGTGCCAGCAGTGAGCCAGGGTCACAGAAAAACTACACCTTC
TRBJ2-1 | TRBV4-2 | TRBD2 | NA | CASSQTLAGGREQFF | TGTGCCAGCAGCCAAACACTAGCGGGAGGGCGTGAGCAGTTCTTC
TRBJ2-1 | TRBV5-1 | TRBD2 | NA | CASSWLAGGTGYNEQFF | TGCGCCAGCAGCTGGTTAGCGGGAGGGACGGGGTACAATGAGCAGTTCTTC
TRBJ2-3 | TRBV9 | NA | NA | CASTFVAEVTDTQYF | TGTGCCAGCACTTTCGTAGCGGAAGTCACAGATACGCAGTATTTT
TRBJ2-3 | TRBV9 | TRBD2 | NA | CASSVSGTSTDTQYF | TGTGCCAGCAGCGTTAGCGGGACTAGCACAGATACGCAGTATTTT
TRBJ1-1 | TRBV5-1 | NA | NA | CASSLGGNTEAFF | TGCGCCAGCAGCTTAGGAGGGAACACTGAAGCTTTCTTT
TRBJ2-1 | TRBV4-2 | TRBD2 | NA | CASSLSGSGNEQFF | TGTGCCAGCAGCCTTAGCGGGAGTGGGAATGAGCAGTTCTTC
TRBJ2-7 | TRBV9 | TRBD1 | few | CASSEGSGQGEQYF | TGTGCCAGCAGCGAGGGGTCGGGACAGGGAGAGCAGTACTTC
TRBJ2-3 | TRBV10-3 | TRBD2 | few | CAISEGGEGDTQYF | TGTGCCATCAGTGAGGGGGGGGAGGGAGATACGCAGTATTTT
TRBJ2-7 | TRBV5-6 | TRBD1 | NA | CASSSQDRVSYEQYF | TGTGCCAGCAGCTCACAAGACAGGGTCTCCTACGAGCAGTACTTC
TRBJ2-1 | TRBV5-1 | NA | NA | CASSYPGSYNEQFF | TGCGCCAGCAGCTACCCAGGGTCCTACAATGAGCAGTTCTTC
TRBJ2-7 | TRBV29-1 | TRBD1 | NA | CSVHGQGTYEQYF | TGCAGCGTTCACGGACAGGGGACCTACGAGCAGTACTTC
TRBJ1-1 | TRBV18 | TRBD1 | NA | CASSPRTGVMNTEAFF | TGTGCCAGCTCACCGCGGACAGGGGTCATGAACACTGAAGCTTTCTTT
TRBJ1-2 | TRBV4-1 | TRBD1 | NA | CASSRTTDRGENYGYTF | TGCGCCAGCAGCCGGACTACTGACAGGGGGGAGAACTATGGCTACACCTTC
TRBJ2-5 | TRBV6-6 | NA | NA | CASIPSTSGNLEQYF | TGTGCCAGCATCCCATCGACATCCGGGAATCTGGAGCAGTACTTC
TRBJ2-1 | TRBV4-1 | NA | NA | CASRRYSDSGYGTFF | TGCGCCAGCAGACGGTATTCCGATTCGGGGTACGGTACGTTCTTC
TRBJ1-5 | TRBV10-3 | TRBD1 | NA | CAISQGAGQPQHF | TGTGCCATCAGCCAGGGGGCTGGACAGCCCCAGCATTTT
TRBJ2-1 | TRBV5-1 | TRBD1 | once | CASSLGQGNNEQFF | TGCGCCAGCAGCTTGGGACAGGGGAACAATGAGCAGTTCTTC